Listed below are T cell receptor beta chains from one sample, sequenced in a study of shared clonotypes between healthy human individuals. TCRdb keeps only in-frame clones here, not all; method: immunoSEQ multiplex PCR. The sample has nearly 2 million clones; less than 95% are singletons. Sequenced material: naive CD8+ T cells sorted from blood. All receptors come from a man aged 18 to 30 in good health. Each CDR3 is given with its conserved first and last residue. The order of the fields is clone size, J gene, V gene, D gene, CDR3 protein, CDR3 DNA. The D gene is left open where the match is weak. Size tells how often a clone was seen (once, few, many) or the class of an expanded clone, and some rows leave it out.

>-|TRBJ1-1|TRBV6-5|-
CASNTGYPNTEAFF
TGTGCCAGCAACACCGGTTACCCGAACACTGAAGCTTTCTTT
>-|TRBJ2-7|TRBV5-6|-
CASSLGWADEQYF
TGTGCCAGCAGCTTGGGCTGGGCGGACGAGCAGTACTTC
>-|TRBJ1-1|TRBV7-9|TRBD1
CASSLWTGGINTEAFF
TGTGCCAGCAGCCTTTGGACAGGGGGAATAAACACTGAAGCTTTCTTT
>-|TRBJ2-1|TRBV4-3|-
CASSQEVGGSSYNEQFF
TGCGCCAGCAGCCAAGAAGTCGGAGGAAGCTCCTACAATGAGCAGTTCTTC
>-|TRBJ1-4|TRBV11-2|TRBD1
CASSSRDRGDEKLFF
TGTGCCAGCAGCTCCCGGGACAGGGGAGATGAAAAACTGTTTTTT
>-|TRBJ2-7|TRBV5-1|-
CASSLEADSYYEQYF
TGCGCCAGCAGCTTGGAAGCGGACAGCTACTACGAGCAGTACTTC
>-|TRBJ2-3|TRBV6-1|-
CASSDFVLGTDTQYF
TGTGCCAGCAGTGATTTTGTGTTGGGCACAGATACGCAGTATTTT
>-|TRBJ2-7|TRBV6-5|-
CASSYGQGGHYEQYF
TGTGCCAGCAGTTACGGGCAGGGGGGACACTACGAGCAGTACTTC
>-|TRBJ2-7|TRBV4-3|TRBD1
CASSQDPGGDEQYF
TGCGCCAGCAGCCAAGACCCAGGGGGCGACGAGCAGTACTTC
>-|TRBJ1-4|TRBV4-3|-
CASSQGSFSGEKLFF
TGCGCCAGCAGCCAAGGGAGTTTTTCGGGAGAAAAACTGTTTTTT
>-|TRBJ2-2|TRBV10-1|-
CASSPGTGNTGELFF
TGCGCCAGCAGTCCCGGGACGGGAAACACCGGGGAGCTGTTTTTT
>-|TRBJ2-5|TRBV28|-
CASSSRAKIQETQYF
TGTGCCAGCAGTTCGAGAGCAAAGATACAAGAGACCCAGTACTTC
>-|TRBJ2-7|TRBV2|TRBD2
CASSDIVASGTNYEQYF
TGTGCCAGCAGTGATATTGTTGCTAGCGGGACCAACTACGAGCAGTACTTC
>-|TRBJ1-1|TRBV4-2|-
CASSQDFQGKNTEAFF
TGTGCCAGCAGCCAAGATTTTCAGGGAAAAAACACTGAAGCTTTCTTT
>-|TRBJ2-1|TRBV7-9|-
CASSPLLGGYNEQFF
TGTGCCAGCAGCCCCTTACTAGGGGGCTACAATGAGCAGTTCTTC
>-|TRBJ2-3|TRBV10-1|-
CASSDGKLTDTQYF
TGCGCCAGCAGTGACGGAAAACTCACAGATACGCAGTATTTT
>-|TRBJ2-1|TRBV7-6|TRBD1
CASSFDRGQNEQFF
TGTGCCAGCAGCTTTGACAGGGGGCAGAATGAGCAGTTCTTC
>-|TRBJ2-7|TRBV5-5|-
CASSLMGQPYEQYF
TGTGCCAGCAGCTTAATGGGACAACCCTACGAGCAGTACTTC
>-|TRBJ1-6|TRBV5-6|-
CASSLGGVYSPLHF
TGTGCCAGCAGCCTGGGCGGGGTATATTCACCCCTCCACTTT
>once|TRBJ2-7|TRBV5-8|-
CASSHRGGEQYF
TGTGCCAGCAGCCACAGAGGGGGGGAGCAGTACTTC
>-|TRBJ1-2|TRBV25-1|-
CASSGGEGLDGYTF
TGTGCCAGCAGTGGGGGAGAGGGATTGGATGGCTACACCTTC
>-|TRBJ2-7|TRBV19|-
CASSIGTGVSYEQYF
TGTGCCAGTAGTATAGGTACGGGGGTGTCCTACGAGCAGTACTTC